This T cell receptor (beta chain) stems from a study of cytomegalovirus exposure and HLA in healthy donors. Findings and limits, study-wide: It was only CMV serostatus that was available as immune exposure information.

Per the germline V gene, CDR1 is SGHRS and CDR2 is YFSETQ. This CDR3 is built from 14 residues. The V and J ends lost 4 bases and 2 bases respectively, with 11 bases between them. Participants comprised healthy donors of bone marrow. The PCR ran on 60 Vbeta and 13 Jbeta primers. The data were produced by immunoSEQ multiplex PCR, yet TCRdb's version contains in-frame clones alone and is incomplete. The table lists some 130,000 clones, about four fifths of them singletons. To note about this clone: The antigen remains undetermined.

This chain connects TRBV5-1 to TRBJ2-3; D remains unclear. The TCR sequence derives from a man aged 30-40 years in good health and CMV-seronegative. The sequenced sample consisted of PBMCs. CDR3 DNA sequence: TGCGCCAGCAGCGGCAACACCCACACAGATACGCAGTATTTT. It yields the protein CASSGNTHTDTQYF.